These 32 T cell receptor beta chains originate from one sample sequenced in a study of blood T cell repertoires in COVID-19. Sequenced by immunoSEQ multiplex PCR; TCRdb stores in-frame clones only, minus some. The data contain about 440,000 clones, around 88% of them singletons. Sequencing input: peripheral blood. The receptors originated from a woman in her 50s with COVID-19, enrolled during active disease.

The chain links TRBV18 to TRBJ2-3, with 8 positions matching TRBD1. The CDR3 totals 16 residues. Trimming took 6 bases from V and 0 from J; bases not matched to a gene: 8. The germline V gene encodes CDR1 KGHSH and CDR2 LQKENI. CDR3 coding DNA: TGTGCCAGCTCTGTTTACCGGGACAGGAGCACAGATACGCAGTATTTT. As protein: CASSVYRDRSTDTQYF.

V and J are TRBV23-1 and TRBJ1-2, with a weak D call TRBD1 (5 bases). TRBV23-1 belongs to the ORF category, with a function that is uncertain. This CDR3 has 12 amino acids. Trimming left V 3 bases short and J 4 bases short, with 6 bases between. CDR3 region: CASSQGGYGYTF. In nucleotides, the CDR3 is TGCGCCAGCAGTCAGGGGGGCTATGGCTACACCTTC.

The V call is TRBV5-1, the J call TRBJ2-3; 9 positions match TRBD2. CDR1 SGHRS and CDR2 YFSETQ come from the germline V gene. This CDR3 contains 19 residues. V lost 2 bases to trimming and J lost 2 bases; unmatched junction nucleotides: 15. CDR3 residues: CASSFDYRKRGEDTDTQYF. In DNA form, the CDR3 reads TGCGCCAGCAGCTTCGACTACCGAAAGCGGGGGGAGGACACAGATACGCAGTATTTT.

V is TRBV11-1 and J is TRBJ2-4, with D maybe TRBD2 (6 bases). V lost 4 bases, J lost 8 bases, and 15 bases lay in between. Germline CDR1 and CDR2: SGHAT and FQDESV (reference sequence). The CDR3 is 14 residues long. CDR3 nucleotide sequence: TGTGCCAGCAGCTCCGGGACGCCGGGGGACATTCAGTACTTC. The encoded protein is CASSSGTPGDIQYF.

In its sample, this clone was seen a few times. The chain links TRBV18 to TRBJ2-7; TRBD1 matches at 10 bases. The J segment lost 6 bases and the V segment lost 0 bases, leaving 5 bases of the junction unmatched. This CDR3 spans 15 amino acids. In germline, CDR1 is KGHSH, CDR2 LQKENI. The CDR3 region has the DNA TGTGCCAGCTCACCACCGGGACAGGGGCCATTCGAGCAGTACTTC. Amino acid sequence: CASSPPGQGPFEQYF. Combining the CDR3 with reference TRBV18 and TRBJ2-7 gives the whole variable domain NAGVMQNPRHLVRRRGQEARLRCSPMKGHSHVYWYRQLPEEGLKFMVYLQKENIIDESGMPKERFSAEFPKEGPSILRIQQVVRGDSAAYFCASSPPGQGPFEQYFGPGTRLTVT.

The gene calls are TRBV6-2 or TRBV6-3 and TRBJ1-1, with 8 bases aligning to TRBD1. Looked up from germline, CDR1 is MNHEY and CDR2 is SVGEGT. The trim removed 6 bases at V and 0 bases at J, leaving 12 bases unmatched. This CDR3 is 17 amino acids long. CDR3 loop: CASSDDRGRQMNTEAFF. In nucleotides, the CDR3 is TGTGCCAGCAGCGACGACAGGGGCCGACAAATGAACACTGAAGCTTTCTTT.

This clone has just one count. The chain combines TRBV2 with TRBJ2-3; D perhaps matches TRBD2 (5 bases). The CDR3 runs to 15 residues. Germline CDR1 SNHLY, CDR2 FYNNEI. V dropped 10 bases and J dropped 1 base, with 18 bases sitting between them. The CDR3 coding sequence is TGTGCCATCCGCCGACGGGGAAAGCGCACAGATACGCAGTATTTT. Residues: CAIRRRGKRTDTQYF.

The chain uses TRBV4-1 and TRBJ1-1; maybe TRBD1 (5 bases). V was cut by 0 bases and J by 2 bases, with 10 bases left in between. The germline CDR1 and CDR2 sequences are MGHRA and YSYEKL. This CDR3 spans 15 amino acids. The CDR3 reads CASSQDPRVNTEAFF. CDR3 sequence (DNA): TGCGCCAGCAGCCAAGACCCCAGGGTCAACACTGAAGCTTTCTTT.

The sample holds one count of this clone. This chain joins TRBV28 and TRBJ2-7; D is ambiguous. Germline loops: CDR1 MDHEN, CDR2 SYDVKM. The CDR3 is 15 amino acids. With 3 bases removed from V and 0 bases from J, the gap between germline ends came to 12 bases. This CDR3 reads CASSFAGIDSYEQYF. The CDR3 DNA follows: TGTGCCAGCAGTTTTGCAGGAATCGACTCCTACGAGCAGTACTTC. The variable domain in full, with the rest retrieved from reference TRBV28 and TRBJ2-7, is DVKVTQSSRYLVKRTGEKVFLECVQDMDHENMFWYRQDPGLGLRLIYFSYDVKMKEKGDIPEGYSVSREKKERFSLILESASTNQTSMYLCASSFAGIDSYEQYFGPGTRLTVT.

In regard to this clone: The same CDR3 arises from other DNA sequences in this sample as well. The chain carries TRBV7-3 and TRBJ1-1, with unresolved D. V lost 2 bases and J lost 7, with 8 bases in between. Germline V gene sequence: CDR1 SGHTA, CDR2 FQGTGA. The length of the CDR3 is 12 residues. CDR3 nucleotides: TGTGCCAGCAGCTTAGGAGAGGGTGAAGCTTTCTTT. As protein: CASSLGEGEAFF.

The V gene is TRBV28, the J gene TRBJ2-5; D call uncertain. Trimming took 2 bases from V and 6 from J, leaving 16 bases between them. The CDR3 loop spans 15 amino acids. The germline V gene encodes CDR1 MDHEN and CDR2 SYDVKM. DNA of the CDR3: TGTGCCAGCAGTTTAAAGCTTCGACACCCGAAGACCCAGTACTTC. Translating gives CASSLKLRHPKTQYF.

The gene calls are TRBV4-2 and TRBJ2-5, with 11 positions matching TRBD2. Germline trimming cut 3 bases from V and 1 base from J; bases unmatched to any gene: 1. Looked up from germline, CDR1 is LGHNA and CDR2 is YNFKEQ. CDR3 length: 15 residues. In DNA, the CDR3 is TGTGCCAGCAGCCAGGGGACTAGCGGCCAAGAGACCCAGTACTTC. Translation gives CASSQGTSGQETQYF.

This clone was recorded once. The chain employs TRBV19 and TRBJ1-5, with 7 bases matching TRBD1. Unmatched junction bases numbered 7, after V lost 7 bases and J lost 4 bases. CDR1 is LNHDA, CDR2 SQIVND, per germline (reference sequence). This CDR3 spans 14 amino acids. The CDR3 loop is CASNLGTVNQPQHF. DNA for the CDR3: TGTGCCAGTAACCTCGGGACAGTAAATCAGCCCCAGCATTTT.

CDR3 DNA: TGTGCCAGCAGCTTAGCACAGGGGGAAGGCTACACCTTC. Residues: CASSLAQGEGYTF. The genes are TRBV7-9 and TRBJ1-2, with TRBD1 matching over 8 bases. The CDR3 has 13 amino acids. V dropped 0 bases and J dropped 8; count of bases not matched to a gene: 2. Per the germline V gene, CDR1 is SEHNR and CDR2 is FQNEAQ (reference sequence).

The rearrangement uses TRBV28 and TRBJ1-6; weak D call: TRBD1 (5 bases). V was clipped by 2 bases and J by 9 bases, with 20 bases between them. This CDR3 has 17 amino acids. Germline V CDR1 and CDR2: MDHEN, SYDVKM. The CDR3 bases are TGTGCCAGCAGTTTAGGGGCCACACGGAAGAGAGGTTCACCCCTCCACTTT. Translated: CASSLGATRKRGSPLHF. The entire variable domain, with the rest obtained from reference TRBV28 and TRBJ1-6, is as follows: DVKVTQSSRYLVKRTGEKVFLECVQDMDHENMFWYRQDPGLGLRLIYFSYDVKMKEKGDIPEGYSVSREKKERFSLILESASTNQTSMYLCASSLGATRKRGSPLHFGNGTRLTVT.

The rearrangement links TRBV14 to TRBJ2-3; no reliable D call. The CDR3 runs 16 residues. V was pared by 1 base and J by 2 bases, with 13 bases between. Germline V gives CDR1 SGHDN, CDR2 FVKESK. The CDR3 nucleotides are TGTGCCAGCAGCCAAGGGCTCGGGTCCCACACAGATACGCAGTATTTT. It encodes CASSQGLGSHTDTQYF.

This clone has a handful of counts. This chain connects TRBV27 to TRBJ2-7; tentatively, D is TRBD2 (7 bases). Looked up from germline, CDR1 is MNHEY and CDR2 is SMNVEV (reference sequence). The CDR3 spans 15 residues. V lost 4 bases and J 3 bases, leaving 16 bases between the germline ends. The CDR3 reads CASSWGGGLVYEQYF. CDR3 bases: TGTGCCAGCAGTTGGGGGGGCGGACTAGTCTACGAGCAGTACTTC.

This clone occurred a few times. V is TRBV29-1 and J is TRBJ2-1; D might be TRBD2 (5 bases). Trimming took off 3 bases at V and 4 bases at J, with 10 bases between the two ends. Germline V gene sequence: CDR1 SQVTM, CDR2 ANQGSEA. The CDR3 contains 13 residues. The CDR3 DNA sequence: TGCAGCGTTGACCGGACGGGGTACAATGAGCAGTTCTTC. Residues: CSVDRTGYNEQFF.

Points on this clone: Other DNA sequences within the sample encode an identical CDR3. V and J are TRBV9 and TRBJ2-7, with 7 nucleotides matching TRBD2. Trimming removed 0 bases from V and 3 bases from J; junction bases left unmatched: 3. CDR3 length: 14 amino acids. Looked up from germline, CDR1 is SGDLS and CDR2 is YYNGEE. The CDR3: CASSVGSGGYEQYF. DNA of the CDR3: TGTGCCAGCAGCGTAGGGTCGGGGGGCTACGAGCAGTACTTC.

The chain carries TRBV18 and TRBJ2-1; TRBD1 aligns across 9 bases. The CDR3 length is 16 residues. The germline gives CDR1 KGHSH, CDR2 LQKENI. The V and J ends lost 3 bases and 1 base, in that order; junction bases with no gene match: 4. CDR3: CASSPPGQGSYNEQFF. CDR3 DNA sequence: TGTGCCAGCTCACCTCCGGGACAGGGATCCTACAATGAGCAGTTCTTC.

The chain recombines TRBV25-1 with TRBJ1-5; TRBD1 matches 10 bases. J was trimmed by 2 bases and V by 6 bases; bases with no gene match: 1. The CDR3 contains 14 residues. Per the germline V gene, CDR1 is MGHDK and CDR2 is SYGVNS. The CDR3 is CASSGTGGNQPQHF. Written as DNA, the CDR3 is TGTGCCAGCAGCGGGACAGGGGGCAATCAGCCCCAGCATTTT.

The table lists this clone with a count of one. The rearrangement links TRBV18 to TRBJ1-4; D unresolved. V shed 3 bases and J shed 0 bases, with 20 bases lying between them. The length of the CDR3 is 19 residues. CDR1 is KGHSH and CDR2 is LQKENI in the germline V gene. The DNA for the CDR3 is TGTGCCAGCTCACCCCCGAGGACTCCCGGAGAAGCAACTAATGAAAAACTGTTTTTT. Protein sequence: CASSPPRTPGEATNEKLFF.

This chain links TRBV9 with TRBJ1-2; TRBD1 matches at 9 bases. Per the germline V gene, CDR1 is SGDLS and CDR2 is YYNGEE. The CDR3 totals 19 residues. V lost 4 bases to trimming and J lost 0 bases; unmatched junction nucleotides: 16. The DNA of the CDR3 is TGTGCCAGCAGCAGGAGATTGGGGGGACAGGGCCCTACTAACTATGGCTACACCTTC. The encoded protein is CASSRRLGGQGPTNYGYTF.

This clone showed up just a few times. The chain employs TRBV3-1 (or the pseudogene TRBV3-2) and TRBJ2-1, with D possibly being TRBD1 (5 bases). The CDR3 sequence is 15 residues long. Germline assignment: CDR1 LGHDT and CDR2 YNNKEL (reference sequence). V was trimmed by 8 bases and J by 4 bases, leaving 18 bases between them. CDR3 residues: CASAQYGQEYNEQFF. For the CDR3, the DNA is TGTGCCAGCGCCCAGTATGGACAAGAATACAATGAGCAGTTCTTC.

The CDR3, as DNA: TGCGCCAGCAGCTTGGATGGGGGCTTAAATGAGCAGTTCTTC. This codes for CASSLDGGLNEQFF. The chain is built from TRBV5-1 and TRBJ2-1; maybe TRBD1 (6 bases). The CDR3 contains 14 residues. Germline CDR1 and CDR2: SGHRS and YFSETQ. V was clipped by 0 bases and J by 7 bases, with 11 bases between them. The complete variable domain, with remaining parts taken from reference TRBV5-1 and TRBJ2-1, reads KAGVTQTPRYLIKTRGQQVTLSCSPISGHRSVSWYQQTPGQGLQFLFEYFSETQRNKGNFPGRFSGRQFSNSRSEMNVSTLELGDSALYLCASSLDGGLNEQFFGPGTRLTVL.

The J gene is TRBJ1-2, the V gene TRBV19; unclear D gene. V was shortened by 3 bases and J by 2 bases, with 10 bases between the two germline ends. Germline V gene data show CDR1 as LNHDA and CDR2 as SQIVND (reference sequence). The CDR3 runs to 14 residues. The CDR3 DNA is TGTGCCAGTAGTATTCATCCCCTAAACTATGGCTACACCTTC. It translates to CASSIHPLNYGYTF.

V usage is TRBV27 and J usage is TRBJ2-3; 8 bases fit TRBD1. The CDR3 spans 15 residues. From germline, CDR1 is MNHEY and CDR2 SMNVEV (reference sequence). With 2 bases clipped from V and 6 bases from J, the junction kept 7 bases outside the gene matches. The chain's CDR3 is CASSLGTGGWDTQYF. CDR3 nucleotide sequence: TGTGCCAGCAGTTTAGGGACAGGCGGATGGGATACGCAGTATTTT.

The chain is built from TRBV10-3 and TRBJ2-7; 9 bases line up with TRBD1. The CDR3 runs 15 residues. Unmatched junction bases numbered 7, after V lost 2 bases and J lost 5 bases. From germline, CDR1 is ENHRY and CDR2 SYGVKD. Here the CDR3 DNA reads TGTGCCATCAGTGAGACTCTGACAGGGGGGGACGAGCAGTACTTC. This sequence encodes CAISETLTGGDEQYF.

The rearrangement joins TRBV4-1 to TRBJ2-2; 7 bases agree with TRBD2. V was clipped by 1 base and J by 4 bases; unmatched bases: 6. CDR1 and CDR2 (germline): MGHRA, YSYEKL. The CDR3 is 16 amino acids. For the CDR3, the DNA is TGCGCCAGCAGCCAAGGTAGCGGGCCAAGCACCGGGGAGCTGTTTTTT. Translating it yields CASSQGSGPSTGELFF.

The chain couples TRBV2 to TRBJ2-4; 7 nucleotides line up with TRBD1. The CDR3 runs 15 residues. Germline V gene data show CDR1 as SNHLY and CDR2 as FYNNEI. Trimming removed 4 bases from V and 2 bases from J; junction bases left unmatched: 5. CDR3 sequence reads: CASSGGQAPKNIQYF. CDR3 DNA sequence: TGTGCCAGCAGTGGTGGACAGGCGCCCAAAAACATTCAGTACTTC.

V usage is TRBV5-1 and J usage is TRBJ2-2; the match to TRBD2 covers 10 bases. The CDR3 is 17 amino acids. The ends lost 3 bases at V and 3 bases at J; junction bases unmatched: 8. CDR1 is SGHRS and CDR2 is YFSETQ in the germline V gene. CDR3 DNA sequence: TGCGCCAGCAGCTCCGCCGGGACTAGCGACTACACCGGGGAGCTGTTTTTT. It encodes CASSSAGTSDYTGELFF.

This clone was seen only a few times. This chain connects TRBV7-8 to TRBJ2-7; 8 bases are shared with TRBD2. Trimming cost V 5 bases and J 1 base; bases outside gene matches: 7. Germline V gives CDR1 SGHVS, CDR2 FQNEAQ. CDR3 length: 15 amino acids. The CDR3 loop reads CASSRSGGLSYEQYF. DNA of the CDR3: TGTGCCAGCAGCCGGAGCGGGGGCCTTTCCTACGAGCAGTACTTC.